Listed below are T cell receptor beta chains from one sample, sequenced in a study of blood T cell repertoires in COVID-19. Assay: immunoSEQ multiplex PCR; the TCRdb copy retains only in-frame clones and omits some. The data show about 95,000 clones, with roughly 80% seen just once and approximately 23% held by the top ten. The specimen sequenced was peripheral blood. These receptors were collected from a man older than 75 with active or convalescent COVID-19. Each CDR3 is given with its conserved first and last residue. The order of the fields is J gene, clone size, CDR3 length, V gene, D gene, CDR3 protein. The D gene is left open where the match is weak. A row's size may be missing; if present it is once, few, many or a size class.

j_gene: TRBJ2-7; abundance: .; len: 15; v_gene: TRBV7-8; d_gene: TRBD1; CDR3aa: CASSLFRGQGDVQYF
j_gene: TRBJ2-1; abundance: .; len: 15; v_gene: TRBV3-1/TRBV3-2; d_gene: TRBD1; CDR3aa: CASSPGTGVYNEQFF
j_gene: TRBJ2-2; abundance: .; len: 17; v_gene: TRBV11-3; d_gene: TRBD1; CDR3aa: CASSLDLTGGSTGELFF
j_gene: TRBJ1-6; abundance: .; len: 17; v_gene: TRBV6-4; d_gene: .; CDR3aa: CASSDYSGEGDNSPLHF
j_gene: TRBJ2-3; abundance: .; len: 15; v_gene: TRBV7-8; d_gene: .; CDR3aa: CASSSRVGGPDTQYF
j_gene: TRBJ1-6; abundance: .; len: 16; v_gene: TRBV5-6; d_gene: TRBD1; CDR3aa: CASSQRGGRYDSPLHF
j_gene: TRBJ2-5; abundance: .; len: 14; v_gene: TRBV6-6; d_gene: TRBD2; CDR3aa: CASLAGGLMETQYF
j_gene: TRBJ1-2; abundance: .; len: 16; v_gene: TRBV28; d_gene: TRBD1; CDR3aa: CASSDPGQGFNYGYTF
j_gene: TRBJ2-3; abundance: .; len: 18; v_gene: TRBV4-1; d_gene: TRBD2; CDR3aa: CASSQSALSGVHTDTQYF
j_gene: TRBJ2-7; abundance: .; len: 13; v_gene: TRBV14; d_gene: TRBD2; CDR3aa: CASMFGGGGEQYF
j_gene: TRBJ2-7; abundance: medium-sized; len: 14; v_gene: TRBV5-1; d_gene: .; CDR3aa: CASAGTDQTYEQYF
j_gene: TRBJ2-2; abundance: .; len: 15; v_gene: TRBV19; d_gene: TRBD2; CDR3aa: CASTGTSGPGGELFF
j_gene: TRBJ1-6; abundance: .; len: 13; v_gene: TRBV29-1; d_gene: TRBD1; CDR3aa: CSVRTGRNSPLHF
j_gene: TRBJ2-5; abundance: .; len: 14; v_gene: TRBV2; d_gene: TRBD2; CDR3aa: CASSASGGGETQYF
j_gene: TRBJ1-2; abundance: .; len: 14; v_gene: TRBV19; d_gene: .; CDR3aa: CASSIDQDSYGYTF
j_gene: TRBJ2-3; abundance: .; len: 15; v_gene: TRBV10-2; d_gene: TRBD2; CDR3aa: CASSGVAGGTDTQYF
j_gene: TRBJ2-6; abundance: few; len: 18; v_gene: TRBV4-3; d_gene: .; CDR3aa: CASSQVARGTRGANVLTF
j_gene: TRBJ1-1; abundance: .; len: 14; v_gene: TRBV20-1; d_gene: TRBD1; CDR3aa: CSASPGQENTEAFF
j_gene: TRBJ1-1; abundance: .; len: 11; v_gene: TRBV28; d_gene: .; CDR3aa: CATGPQGTYFF
j_gene: TRBJ2-2; abundance: .; len: 15; v_gene: TRBV4-1; d_gene: TRBD2; CDR3aa: CASSPGVAGPGELFF
j_gene: TRBJ2-1; abundance: .; len: 15; v_gene: TRBV6-5; d_gene: TRBD1; CDR3aa: CASSSPGQGIYEQFF
j_gene: TRBJ2-3; abundance: .; len: 13; v_gene: TRBV28; d_gene: TRBD2; CDR3aa: CASSLRGGHTQYF
j_gene: TRBJ1-1; abundance: .; len: 14; v_gene: TRBV27; d_gene: TRBD1; CDR3aa: CASSLSAGGTEAFF
j_gene: TRBJ2-3; abundance: .; len: 17; v_gene: TRBV4-3; d_gene: TRBD2; CDR3aa: CASSQGSIAGTTDTQYF
j_gene: TRBJ1-2; abundance: once; len: 14; v_gene: TRBV7-9; d_gene: .; CDR3aa: CASSLALAAKGYTF
j_gene: TRBJ1-2; abundance: once; len: 16; v_gene: TRBV27; d_gene: TRBD1; CDR3aa: CASSLRVAGGQGGYTF
j_gene: TRBJ1-2; abundance: .; len: 14; v_gene: TRBV6-2/TRBV6-3; d_gene: .; CDR3aa: CASSYAGGGYGYTF
j_gene: TRBJ2-3; abundance: .; len: 15; v_gene: TRBV4-2; d_gene: .; CDR3aa: CASSQQLGSTDTQYF
j_gene: TRBJ1-2; abundance: few; len: 14; v_gene: TRBV28; d_gene: .; CDR3aa: CASSLWPTNYGYTF
j_gene: TRBJ1-2; abundance: .; len: 15; v_gene: TRBV7-2; d_gene: .; CDR3aa: CASSPGAELGYGYTF
j_gene: TRBJ2-7; abundance: .; len: 15; v_gene: TRBV7-9; d_gene: TRBD1; CDR3aa: CASSLAEGALYEQYF
j_gene: TRBJ1-1; abundance: few; len: 13; v_gene: TRBV4-3; d_gene: .; CDR3aa: CASSQYSNTEAFF
j_gene: TRBJ2-1; abundance: once; len: 14; v_gene: TRBV29-1; d_gene: TRBD2; CDR3aa: CSVDKRGLYNEQFF
j_gene: TRBJ1-2; abundance: .; len: 15; v_gene: TRBV6-5; d_gene: TRBD1; CDR3aa: CASSYSFDRAYGYTF
j_gene: TRBJ2-1; abundance: .; len: 15; v_gene: TRBV2; d_gene: TRBD1; CDR3aa: CASSSLSGGWNEQFF
j_gene: TRBJ2-1; abundance: .; len: 13; v_gene: TRBV7-3; d_gene: TRBD1; CDR3aa: CASSLGQGNEQFF
j_gene: TRBJ2-7; abundance: .; len: 14; v_gene: TRBV2; d_gene: .; CDR3aa: CASHPRADSYEQYF
j_gene: TRBJ1-2; abundance: few; len: 15; v_gene: TRBV11-2; d_gene: TRBD1; CDR3aa: CASSLDPTGWYGYTF
j_gene: TRBJ2-1; abundance: .; len: 12; v_gene: TRBV19; d_gene: .; CDR3aa: CASSGDLNEQFF
j_gene: TRBJ1-4; abundance: .; len: 13; v_gene: TRBV19; d_gene: .; CDR3aa: CASRTGRYEKLFF